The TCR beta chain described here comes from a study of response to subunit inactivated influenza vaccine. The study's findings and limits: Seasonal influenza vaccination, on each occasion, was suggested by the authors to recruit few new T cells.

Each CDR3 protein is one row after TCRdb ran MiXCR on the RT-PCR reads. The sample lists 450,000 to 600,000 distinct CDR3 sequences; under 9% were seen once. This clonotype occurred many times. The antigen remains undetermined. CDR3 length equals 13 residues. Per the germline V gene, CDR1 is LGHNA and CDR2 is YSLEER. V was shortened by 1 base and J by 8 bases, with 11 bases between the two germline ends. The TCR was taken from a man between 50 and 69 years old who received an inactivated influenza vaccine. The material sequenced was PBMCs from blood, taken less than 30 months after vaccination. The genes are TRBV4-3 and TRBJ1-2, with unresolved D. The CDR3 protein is CASSQAAGLGYTF. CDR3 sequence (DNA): TGCGCCAGCAGCCAAGCCGCGGGGTTAGGCTACACCTTC.